The present entry profiles one T cell receptor (beta chain) with its context. As yet, its antigen is unknown. The record originates from a study of cytomegalovirus exposure and HLA in healthy donors. Overall study findings and caveats: Listed as cytomegalovirus-associated were 150 or so TCR beta chains. A few CMV-associated chains proved CMV antigen-specific in vitro.

Clones were sequenced by immunoSEQ multiplex PCR, and TCRdb holds only the in-frame ones, with some missing. The data contain about 200,000 clones, around 84% of them singletons. The roughly 120-subject validation cohort, separate from the approximately 630-subject first cohort, included the donors. The CDR3 consists of 14 residues. Trimming cost V 6 bases and J 7 bases; bases outside gene matches: 9. Per the germline V gene, CDR1 is ENHRY and CDR2 is SYGVKD. The sequence was collected from a woman in her 30s in good health and CMV-seropositive. The specimen sequenced was PBMCs. V and J are TRBV10-3 and TRBJ1-2; 9 nucleotides line up with TRBD1. In DNA form, the CDR3 reads TGTGCCATCAGCCGGGACAGGGAGCAGCCTGGCTACACCTTC. Translation gives CAISRDREQPGYTF.